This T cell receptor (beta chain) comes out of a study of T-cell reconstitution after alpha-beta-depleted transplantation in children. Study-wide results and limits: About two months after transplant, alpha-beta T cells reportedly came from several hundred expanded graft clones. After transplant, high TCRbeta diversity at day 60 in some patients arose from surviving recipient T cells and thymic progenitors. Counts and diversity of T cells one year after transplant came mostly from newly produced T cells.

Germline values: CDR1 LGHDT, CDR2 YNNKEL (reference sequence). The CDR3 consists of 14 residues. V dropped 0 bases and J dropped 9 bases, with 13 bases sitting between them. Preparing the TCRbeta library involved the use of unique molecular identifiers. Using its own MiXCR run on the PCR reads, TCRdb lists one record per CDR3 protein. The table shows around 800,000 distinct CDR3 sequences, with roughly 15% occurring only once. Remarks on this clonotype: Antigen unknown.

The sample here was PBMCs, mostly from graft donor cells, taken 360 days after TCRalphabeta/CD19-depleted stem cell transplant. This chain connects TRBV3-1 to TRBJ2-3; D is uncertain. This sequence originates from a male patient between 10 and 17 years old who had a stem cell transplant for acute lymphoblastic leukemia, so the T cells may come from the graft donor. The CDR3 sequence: CASSQDPLEDTQYF. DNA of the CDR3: TGTGCCAGCAGCCAAGATCCCCTAGAGGACACGCAGTATTTT.